Following are 29 T cell receptor beta chains from one sample sequenced in a study of blood T cell repertoires in COVID-19. The assay was immunoSEQ multiplex PCR, and TCRdb's table has in-frame clones only and misses some. The sample lists 150,000 to 200,000 clones, around 80% occurring once. Sequenced material: PBMCs or T cells enriched from blood (not recorded which). The receptor source for this set is a man aged 35-49 years who had recovered from COVID-19.

The J gene is TRBJ1-1, the V gene TRBV19; 9 positions agree with TRBD1. V dropped 5 bases and J dropped 6; count of bases not matched to a gene: 7. CDR3 length: 14 residues. CDR1 is LNHDA, CDR2 SQIVND, per germline (reference sequence). The CDR3 spells CASSPRQGEAEAFF. The DNA for the CDR3 is TGTGCCAGTAGTCCGAGACAGGGGGAGGCTGAAGCTTTCTTT.

The chain is built from TRBV7-8 and TRBJ1-3; tentative D call: TRBD1 (5 bases). The CDR3 covers 16 residues. The V gene lost 4 bases and the J gene lost 3 bases, with 16 bases spanning the gap. CDR1 and CDR2 from the germline V gene are SGHVS and FQNEAQ. The CDR3 DNA sequence: TGTGCCAGCAGCTCCTCTACAATGGGGGGTGGAAACACCATATATTTT. Amino acids: CASSSSTMGGGNTIYF.

This clone was seen once. J is TRBJ1-1 and V is TRBV11-2; D not certain. The CDR3 is made up of 11 amino acids. V was trimmed by 3 bases and J by 5 bases, leaving 4 bases between them. In germline, CDR1 is SGHAT, CDR2 FQNNGV. CDR3 sequence reads: CASSFGTEAFF. The CDR3 nucleotides are TGTGCCAGCAGCTTCGGGACTGAAGCTTTCTTT.

The rearrangement joins TRBV30 to TRBJ1-2; D remains ambiguous. CDR1 is GTSNPN and CDR2 is SVGIG in the germline V gene (reference sequence). CDR3 length: 11 amino acids. V lost 5 bases and J 4 bases, leaving 8 bases between the germline ends. The CDR3 loop reads CAWGPSYGYTF. In DNA form, the CDR3 reads TGTGCCTGGGGGCCATCCTATGGCTACACCTTC.

DNA for the CDR3: TGTGCCTGGAGTGCTAGCGGGGTGGAGCAGTACGTC. This codes for CAWSASGVEQYV. The chain has TRBV30 and TRBJ2-7, with TRBD2 matching 9 bases. The CDR3 is 12 amino acids. The ends lost 1 base at V and 7 bases at J; junction bases unmatched: 2. From germline, CDR1 is GTSNPN and CDR2 SVGIG (reference sequence).

The chain links TRBV3-1 (or the pseudogene TRBV3-2) to TRBJ1-3; perhaps TRBD1 as D (5 bases). This CDR3 spans 16 amino acids. The germline V gene encodes CDR1 LGHDT and CDR2 YNNKEL (reference sequence). The germline V and J ends were trimmed by 4 bases and 3 bases, with 16 bases remaining between them. The CDR3 nucleotides read TGTGCCAGCAGCCGACATAGGCGGGGGAATGGAAACACCATATATTTT. Encoded protein: CASSRHRRGNGNTIYF.

V is TRBV5-1 and J is TRBJ2-5, with TRBD2 identical over 14 bases. Trimming cost V 5 bases and J 5 bases; bases outside gene matches: 8. From germline, CDR1 is SGHRS and CDR2 YFSETQ. This CDR3 spans 16 amino acids. CDR3 amino acids: CASSLTSGGAGETQYF. In nucleotides, the CDR3 is TGCGCCAGCAGTTTGACTAGCGGGGGGGCCGGGGAGACCCAGTACTTC.

For the CDR3, the DNA is TGTGCCAGCAGCCAAGACTGGAAGCGGGGGAGCACAGATACGCAGTATTTT. Encoded protein: CASSQDWKRGSTDTQYF. The V and J genes are TRBV3-1 (or the pseudogene TRBV3-2) and TRBJ2-3, with 8 bases identical to TRBD2. The CDR3 is made up of 17 amino acids. V lost 0 bases, J lost 0 bases, and 5 bases stayed unmatched. Germline V lookup: CDR1 LGHDT, CDR2 YNNKEL (reference sequence).

V and J are TRBV13 and TRBJ2-2; D unresolved. Per the germline V gene, CDR1 is PRHDT and CDR2 is FYEKMQ (reference sequence). Trimming shortened V by 1 base and J by 8 bases, and 5 bases separated the two germline ends. CDR3 size: 12 residues. CDR3 residues: CASSLARGELFF. CDR3 DNA sequence: TGTGCCAGCAGCTTAGCCAGAGGGGAGCTGTTTTTT.

The CDR3 sequence is CASSSWDRDYSPLHF. The CDR3 bases are TGTGCCAGCAGCTCCTGGGACAGGGATTATTCACCCCTCCACTTT. This chain joins TRBV11-2 and TRBJ1-6; 9 bases are a match to TRBD1. V was pared by 4 bases and J by 8 bases, with 6 bases of the junction left unmatched. The germline CDR1 and CDR2 sequences are SGHAT and FQNNGV. CDR3 size: 15 residues.

V usage is TRBV4-2 and J usage is TRBJ2-3, with 8 bases aligning to TRBD2. The CDR3 covers 17 residues. Germline values: CDR1 LGHNA, CDR2 YNFKEQ. Trimming at V came to 0 bases and at J to 2 bases, leaving 7 bases not matched to a gene. The CDR3 loop reads CASSQDFAGGPTDTQYF. CDR3 sequence (DNA): TGTGCCAGCAGCCAAGATTTTGCGGGGGGCCCCACAGATACGCAGTATTTT.

The rearrangement uses TRBV2 and TRBJ1-1; TRBD1 matches 11 bases. Germline V CDR1 and CDR2: SNHLY, FYNNEI. The CDR3 covers 14 residues. V lost 7 bases, J lost 11 bases, and 12 bases stayed unmatched. CDR3 protein: CASIFEKDRGLAFF. The CDR3 DNA reads TGTGCCAGCATTTTTGAGAAGGACAGGGGGCTTGCTTTCTTT.

The sample holds a few counts of this clone. The chain employs TRBV12-5 and TRBJ1-5; 8 bases align to TRBD1. The CDR3 has 15 amino acids. The junction had 7 bases not matched to a gene; V was cut back by 5 bases and J by 4 bases. Germline V gives CDR1 LGHNT, CDR2 FRNRAP. This CDR3 is CASGPGQGGNQPQHF. The CDR3, as DNA: TGTGCTAGTGGTCCCGGACAGGGCGGGAATCAGCCCCAGCATTTT.

The chain joins TRBV5-1 to TRBJ2-1; 10 bases line up with TRBD2. The CDR3 spans 15 residues. Germline values: CDR1 SGHRS, CDR2 YFSETQ. The V segment lost 5 bases and the J segment 3 bases; nucleotides outside the gene matches: 5. In DNA, the CDR3 is TGCGCCAGCAGTGGAGCGGGGGGGAGCTACAATGAGCAGTTCTTC. Translating gives CASSGAGGSYNEQFF.

The chain carries TRBV5-1 and TRBJ2-1; 7 bases line up with TRBD1. CDR3 length: 15 amino acids. V was clipped by 2 bases and J by 7 bases; unmatched bases: 9. The germline CDR1 and CDR2 sequences are SGHRS and YFSETQ. The CDR3 DNA reads as TGCGCCAGCAGCTTAGGGGGCAGTCCCGAGAATGAGCAGTTCTTC. It specifies CASSLGGSPENEQFF.

DNA for the CDR3: TGCGCCAGCAGCCAAGCCGAGTTGAGCAATCAGCCCCAGCATTTT. This codes for CASSQAELSNQPQHF. This chain uses TRBV4-1 with TRBJ1-5; D unclear. With 1 base removed from V and 1 base from J, the gap between germline ends came to 8 bases. CDR3 size: 15 residues. Germline V gene sequence: CDR1 MGHRA, CDR2 YSYEKL.

This clone was picked up a small number of times. The CDR3, as DNA: TGTGCCTGGAGTCGTAGCGGGATGGGCTATGGCTACACCTTC. Amino acids: CAWSRSGMGYGYTF. The V call is TRBV30, the J call TRBJ1-2, with D unclear. Germline values: CDR1 GTSNPN, CDR2 SVGIG (reference sequence). The CDR3 totals 14 residues. V was clipped by 2 bases and J by 4 bases, with 14 bases between them.

The chain combines TRBV6-1 with TRBJ1-4; D is perhaps TRBD1 (5 bases). CDR1 and CDR2 from the germline V gene are MNHNS and SASEGT. This CDR3 region has 16 residues. V was trimmed by 1 base and J by 6 bases, leaving 15 bases between them. For the CDR3, the DNA is TGTGCCAGCAGTGAAGTAGGGGTAGGGAGGGATGAAAAACTGTTTTTT. This translates into CASSEVGVGRDEKLFF.

CDR3 sequence: CASSEGGRGYNEQFF. CDR3 in DNA: TGTGCCAGCAGTGAAGGGGGGAGGGGGTACAATGAGCAGTTCTTC. This chain links TRBV2 with TRBJ2-1; a possible D gene is TRBD2 (7 bases). The V gene lost 1 base and the J gene lost 4 bases, with 11 bases spanning the gap. The CDR3 runs 15 residues. Germline assignment: CDR1 SNHLY and CDR2 FYNNEI.

This clone has only a few counts. The chain joins TRBV7-9 to TRBJ1-4; D gene ambiguous. Per the germline V gene, CDR1 is SEHNR and CDR2 is FQNEAQ (reference sequence). The CDR3 contains 17 residues. V was shortened by 4 bases and J by 0 bases, with 15 bases between the two germline ends. CDR3 coding DNA: TGTGCCAGCAGCTACCGACTAGGGTTGGCAACTAATGAAAAACTGTTTTTT. Translation: CASSYRLGLATNEKLFF.

The V call is TRBV3-1 (or the pseudogene TRBV3-2), the J call TRBJ2-3; D might be TRBD2 (7 bases). The germline gives CDR1 LGHDT, CDR2 YNNKEL (reference sequence). The germline V and J ends were trimmed by 0 bases and 6 bases, with 16 bases remaining between them. This CDR3 is built from 16 residues. The DNA of the CDR3 is TGTGCCAGCAGCCAAGAAATTGGGGGGGCGAGGGATACGCAGTATTTT. Translated: CASSQEIGGARDTQYF.

The chain is built from TRBV12-5 and TRBJ2-7; TRBD1 is a possible D gene (6 bases). The CDR3 is made up of 13 amino acids. Germline CDR1 LGHNT, CDR2 FRNRAP. The ends were cut back, 3 bases at V and 2 bases at J, with 8 bases in the middle. The CDR3 loop is CASGFQGTYEQYF. CDR3 in DNA: TGTGCTAGTGGTTTCCAGGGGACCTACGAGCAGTACTTC.

This clone was recorded only once. The chain is built from TRBV4-1 and TRBJ2-3; D is possibly TRBD1 (6 bases). The CDR3 totals 18 residues. CDR1 is MGHRA, CDR2 YSYEKL, per germline. Between the trimmed V and J ends, which lost 0 bases and 2 bases, there was a span of 18 bases. CDR3 amino acids: CASSQEVGQSGYTDTQYF. CDR3 nucleotides: TGCGCCAGCAGCCAAGAAGTAGGACAGTCGGGCTACACAGATACGCAGTATTTT.

The chain uses TRBV27 and TRBJ2-7, with D maybe TRBD2 (6 bases). Per the germline V gene, CDR1 is MNHEY and CDR2 is SMNVEV (reference sequence). The CDR3 extends over 13 amino acids. V was cut by 5 bases and J by 0 bases, with 8 bases left in between. CDR3 in DNA: TGTGCCAGCAGTGGGGGGAACTCCTACGAGCAGTACTTC. Translated: CASSGGNSYEQYF.

The chain uses TRBV10-3 and TRBJ1-5; D is unclear. The CDR3 sequence is 14 residues long. Between the trimmed V and J ends, which lost 2 bases and 0 bases, there was a span of 5 bases. Germline V CDR1 and CDR2: ENHRY, SYGVKD. Here the CDR3 reads CAISEGGSNQPQHF. CDR3 in DNA: TGTGCCATCAGTGAGGGAGGTAGCAATCAGCCCCAGCATTTT.

The rearrangement uses TRBV11-2 and TRBJ2-2, with 8 bases aligning to TRBD2. V gave up 0 bases and J gave up 3 bases; unmatched junction bases: 6. CDR3 length: 17 amino acids. CDR1 is SGHAT, CDR2 FQNNGV, per germline. In nucleotides, the CDR3 is TGTGCCAGCAGCTTAGAGGGACGGGGGGGTCACACCGGGGAGCTGTTTTTT. Amino acid sequence: CASSLEGRGGHTGELFF.

This clone was counted only a few times. This chain connects TRBV30 to TRBJ2-2; a weak D match, TRBD1 (5 bases). The germline V gene has CDR1 GTSNPN and CDR2 SVGIG (reference sequence). V was clipped by 0 bases and J by 9 bases, with 11 bases between them. The CDR3 covers 13 residues. The CDR3 protein is CAWSVQDRRELFF. Written as DNA, the CDR3 is TGTGCCTGGAGTGTACAGGATCGGCGGGAGCTGTTTTTT.

CDR3 amino acids: CASSNLRAPFYEQYV. CDR3 in DNA: TGTGCCAGCAGCAACCTCAGGGCCCCTTTCTACGAGCAGTACGTC. The rearrangement joins TRBV21-1 to TRBJ2-7; TRBD1 is taken as the D call from the table, unchecked against the DNA. TRBV21-1 represents a pseudogene. This CDR3 region has 15 residues.

This rearrangement joins TRBV7-2 to TRBJ1-2, with D possibly TRBD1 on 5 matching bases. Germline V gene sequence: CDR1 SGHTA, CDR2 FQGNSA. Trimming stripped 2 bases from V and 6 bases from J, with 10 bases between. The CDR3 contains 13 residues. CDR3 sequence reads: CASSLSQGNGYTF. CDR3 in DNA: TGTGCCAGCAGCTTAAGTCAGGGTAATGGCTACACCTTC.